These 18 T cell receptor beta chains share one sample of origin, sequenced in a study of blood T cell repertoires in COVID-19. This table comes from immunoSEQ multiplex PCR, and its TCRdb copy is limited to in-frame clones, with some not included. Among tens of thousands of clones listed, roughly 80% were seen once. The specimen sequenced was peripheral blood. The receptors shown here come from a human donor in a cohort sampled during active COVID-19.

This rearrangement joins TRBV7-2 to TRBJ2-7; D is possibly TRBD1 (6 bases). Germline CDR1 reads SGHTA; CDR2 reads FQGNSA. V was shortened by 0 bases and J by 2 bases, with 14 bases between the two germline ends. There are 16 residues in the CDR3. The CDR3 protein is CASSLAGAFGAYEQYF. CDR3 DNA sequence: TGTGCCAGCAGCTTAGCGGGGGCTTTCGGTGCCTACGAGCAGTACTTC. Using reference TRBV7-2 and TRBJ2-7 for the parts outside the CDR3, the full variable domain is GAGVSQSPSNKVTEKGKDVELRCDPISGHTALYWYRQSLGQGLEFLIYFQGNSAPDKSGLPSDRFSAERTGGSVSTLTIQRTQQEDSAVYLCASSLAGAFGAYEQYFGPGTRLTVT.

The genes are TRBV4-1 and TRBJ2-2, with 7 bases that match TRBD1. The CDR3 totals 15 residues. V was pared by 1 base and J by 5 bases, with 4 bases of the junction left unmatched. Germline CDR1 MGHRA, CDR2 YSYEKL. Written as DNA, the CDR3 is TGCGCCAGCAGCCAAGGAGGGGGCAGTACCGGGGAGCTGTTTTTT. Its translation: CASSQGGGSTGELFF.

The chain couples TRBV5-4 to TRBJ1-1, with 7 bases fitting TRBD1. The CDR3 has 13 amino acids. Germline CDR1 SGHNT, CDR2 YYREEE (reference sequence). Unmatched junction bases numbered 7, after V lost 6 bases and J lost 5 bases. CDR3 sequence reads: CASNRQGGTEAFF. CDR3 in DNA: TGTGCCAGCAACAGACAGGGTGGAACTGAAGCTTTCTTT.

This clone is a singleton in its sample. This chain links TRBV3-1 (or the pseudogene TRBV3-2) with TRBJ1-6, with D possibly TRBD1 on 6 matching bases. The CDR3 spans 14 residues. Trimming stripped 1 base from V and 9 bases from J, with 10 bases between. The germline V gene has CDR1 LGHDT and CDR2 YNNKEL (reference sequence). The CDR3 here is CASSQVQGRSPLHF. CDR3 nucleotide sequence: TGTGCCAGCAGCCAAGTCCAGGGGCGTTCACCCCTCCACTTT.

The chain is built from TRBV3-1 (or the pseudogene TRBV3-2) and TRBJ1-2; 8 bases are shared with TRBD1. This CDR3 has 13 residues. CDR1 LGHDT and CDR2 YNNKEL come from the germline V gene (reference sequence). J lost 8 bases, V lost 3 bases, and 5 bases had no gene match. Here the CDR3 reads CASSQDRAVGYTF. In nucleotides, the CDR3 is TGTGCCAGCAGCCAGGACAGGGCGGTAGGCTACACCTTC.

The rearrangement uses TRBV11-2 and TRBJ1-3; perhaps TRBD1 as D (6 bases). V was cut by 4 bases and J by 4 bases, with 20 bases left in between. The CDR3 extends over 17 amino acids. Germline-derived CDR1 and CDR2 are SGHAT and FQNNGV. The CDR3 bases are TGTGCCAGCAGCTGGGGGCCGGGCCGGGACATGGGAAACACCATATATTTT. Its protein product is CASSWGPGRDMGNTIYF.

The chain uses TRBV4-1 and TRBJ2-1; D perhaps matches TRBD1 (6 bases). The length of the CDR3 is 15 residues. The germline V gene encodes CDR1 MGHRA and CDR2 YSYEKL. Trimming left V 2 bases short and J 3 bases short, with 11 bases between. The CDR3 spells CASSQTGMYYNEQFF. The CDR3, as DNA: TGCGCCAGCAGCCAAACAGGGATGTACTACAATGAGCAGTTCTTC.

The J gene is TRBJ1-1, the V gene TRBV2; tentative D call: TRBD1 (6 bases). CDR1 SNHLY and CDR2 FYNNEI come from the germline V gene. The CDR3 totals 13 residues. V was shortened by 7 bases and J by 2 bases, with 11 bases between the two germline ends. CDR3 nucleotide sequence: TGTGCCAGCACCAAGGGGGAAAACACTGAAGCTTTCTTT. Translation: CASTKGENTEAFF.

The gene calls are TRBV12-5 and TRBJ1-1; weak D call: TRBD1 (5 bases). The CDR3 runs to 16 residues. Germline-derived CDR1 and CDR2 are LGHNT and FRNRAP. V lost 5 bases to trimming and J lost 2 bases, with 18 bases between them. CDR3 loop: CASGLGGSGVNTEAFF. The CDR3 nucleotides are TGTGCTAGTGGTCTCGGCGGGTCGGGGGTCAACACTGAAGCTTTCTTT.

The chain recombines TRBV6-5 with TRBJ2-1; 9 nucleotides align to TRBD2. Germline values: CDR1 MNHEY, CDR2 SVGAGI. The J segment lost 4 bases and the V segment lost 1 base, leaving 2 bases of the junction unmatched. This CDR3 has 15 residues. Here the CDR3 reads CASSYLSGGYNEQFF. The CDR3 DNA reads as TGTGCCAGCAGTTACTTGAGCGGGGGGTACAATGAGCAGTTCTTC.

CDR3 sequence: CASTPGGNLDEQFF. The CDR3 nucleotides are TGTGCCAGCACACCCGGGGGGAATTTGGATGAGCAGTTCTTC. The chain couples TRBV6-6 to TRBJ2-1; TRBD2 agrees at 7 bases. This CDR3 comprises 14 residues. Germline V gene sequence: CDR1 MNHNY, CDR2 SVGAGI (reference sequence). Germline trimming cut 7 bases from V and 8 bases from J; bases unmatched to any gene: 11.

V usage is TRBV6-2 or TRBV6-3 and J usage is TRBJ1-5; 8 bases agree with TRBD1. Losses at the gene ends were 6 bases for V and 6 bases for J; bases not matched to a gene: 7. CDR3 size: 14 residues. Germline V CDR1 and CDR2: MNHEY, SVGEGT. CDR3 sequence: CASSLQGTGQPQHF. The CDR3 region has the DNA TGTGCCAGCAGCTTACAGGGGACAGGTCAGCCCCAGCATTTT.

The CDR3 DNA reads as TGCGCCAGCAGCGGAGGGACAGGGGGCAGGGAGACCCAGTACTTC. Translating it yields CASSGGTGGRETQYF. This rearrangement joins TRBV5-1 to TRBJ2-5; TRBD1 agrees at 12 bases. Trimming cost V 4 bases and J 5 bases; bases outside gene matches: 6. There are 15 residues in the CDR3. In germline, CDR1 is SGHRS, CDR2 YFSETQ.

The chain is built from TRBV7-9 and TRBJ2-3; 7 bases fit TRBD1. The CDR3 totals 16 residues. In germline, CDR1 is SEHNR, CDR2 FQNEAQ (reference sequence). Germline trimming cut 1 base from V and 2 bases from J; bases unmatched to any gene: 6. CDR3 residues: CASSLDGRGSTDTQYF. For the CDR3, the DNA is TGTGCCAGCAGCTTAGACGGCAGGGGGTCCACAGATACGCAGTATTTT. The variable domain in full, completed from reference TRBV7-9 and TRBJ2-3, reads DTGVSQNPRHKITKRGQNVTFRCDPISEHNRLYWYRQTLGQGPEFLTYFQNEAQLEKSRLLSDRFSAERPKGSFSTLEIQRTEQGDSAMYLCASSLDGRGSTDTQYFGPGTRLTVL.

This chain links TRBV9 with TRBJ2-1; weak D call: TRBD2 (6 bases). The CDR3 is 15 residues long. Trimming took off 4 bases at V and 5 bases at J, with 16 bases between the two ends. Germline assignment: CDR1 SGDLS and CDR2 YYNGEE. The CDR3 DNA reads as TGTGCCAGCAGCCCCCGACTAGAGTCCCACAATGAGCAGTTCTTC. Protein sequence: CASSPRLESHNEQFF.

V usage is TRBV2 and J usage is TRBJ1-5; D not certain. The CDR3 has 12 residues. V lost 4 bases and J lost 6, with 7 bases in between. Germline V CDR1 and CDR2: SNHLY, FYNNEI. Here the CDR3 reads CASSAVAQPQHF. The CDR3 DNA is TGTGCCAGCAGTGCGGTAGCTCAGCCCCAGCATTTT.

The rearrangement joins TRBV28 to TRBJ1-2; 9 bases are a match to TRBD1. Germline lookup yields CDR1 MDHEN and CDR2 SYDVKM. The CDR3 sequence is 15 residues long. The junction had 12 bases not matched to a gene; V was cut back by 5 bases and J by 8 bases. The CDR3 region has the DNA TGTGCCAGCAGTGCCCCGCCGGGACAGGGAAGGGGCTACACCTTC. It codes for CASSAPPGQGRGYTF.

The rearrangement links TRBV6-2 or TRBV6-3 to TRBJ2-1; D perhaps matches TRBD2 (7 bases). Germline CDR1 MNHEY, CDR2 SVGEGT. Trimming stripped 2 bases from V and 3 bases from J, with 23 bases between. The CDR3 sequence is 19 residues long. CDR3 sequence reads: CASSYRGGGEGGYYNEQFF. The CDR3 DNA sequence: TGTGCCAGCAGTTACAGAGGCGGAGGGGAGGGGGGCTACTACAATGAGCAGTTCTTC.